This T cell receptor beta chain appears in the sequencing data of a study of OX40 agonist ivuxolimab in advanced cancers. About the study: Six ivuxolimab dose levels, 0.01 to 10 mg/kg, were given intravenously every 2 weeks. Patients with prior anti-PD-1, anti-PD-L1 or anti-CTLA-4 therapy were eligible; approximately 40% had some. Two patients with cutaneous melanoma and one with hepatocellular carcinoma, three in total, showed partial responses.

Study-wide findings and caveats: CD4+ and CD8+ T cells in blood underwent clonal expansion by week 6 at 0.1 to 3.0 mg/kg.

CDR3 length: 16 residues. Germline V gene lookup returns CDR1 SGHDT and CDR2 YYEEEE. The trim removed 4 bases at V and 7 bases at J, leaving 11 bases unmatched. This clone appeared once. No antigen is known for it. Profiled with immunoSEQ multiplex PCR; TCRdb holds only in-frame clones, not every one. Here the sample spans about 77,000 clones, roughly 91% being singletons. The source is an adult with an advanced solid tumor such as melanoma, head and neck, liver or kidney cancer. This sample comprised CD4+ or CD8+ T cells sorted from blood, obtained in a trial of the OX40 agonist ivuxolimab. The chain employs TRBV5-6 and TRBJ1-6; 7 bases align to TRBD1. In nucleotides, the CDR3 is TGTGCCAGCAGCCCGAGAGAGGGGGCAAGGAATTCACCCCTCCACTTT. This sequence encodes CASSPREGARNSPLHF.